One sample yielded the 27 T cell receptor beta chains listed below, sequenced in a study of long-term antiretroviral therapy in people with HIV. At survey level, the immunoSEQ assay was run in its v3.0 version. The table came from immunoSEQ multiplex PCR; TCRdb's copy has only in-frame clones and leaves some out. The table lists 18,000 or so clones, 78% of them singletons, with 7% to 8.5% in the top ten. The sample was unsorted PBMCs, taken at the start of antiretroviral therapy, before treatment. All receptors derive from a middle-aged woman with HIV.

This sequence joins TRBV7-9 and TRBJ1-1; D is unresolved. This CDR3 has 14 amino acids. CDR1 is SEHNR and CDR2 is FQNEAQ in the germline V gene (reference sequence). Trimming left V 5 bases short and J 1 base short, with 11 bases between. CDR3 amino acids: CASSVDPTNTEAFF. In DNA form, the CDR3 reads TGTGCCAGCAGCGTCGACCCCACGAACACTGAAGCTTTCTTT.

The CDR3 loop is CASSFGTSGAEQYF. The DNA for the CDR3 is TGTGCCAGCAGCTTCGGGACTAGCGGGGCCGAGCAGTACTTC. The V call is TRBV7-3, the J call TRBJ2-7; TRBD2 matches at 13 bases. This CDR3 contains 14 residues. The ends lost 3 bases at V and 6 bases at J; junction bases unmatched: 2. CDR1 and CDR2 from the germline V gene are SGHTA and FQGTGA.

The CDR3 sequence: CASSLDRGAPYTF. The CDR3 DNA reads as TGTGCCAGCTCACTGGACAGGGGTGCTCCTTACACCTTC. This chain links TRBV18 with TRBJ1-2; 9 nucleotides line up with TRBD1. From germline, CDR1 is KGHSH and CDR2 LQKENI. This CDR3 comprises 13 residues. Unmatched junction bases numbered 8, after V lost 4 bases and J lost 11 bases.

This chain links TRBV7-7 with TRBJ1-5, with a possible D match to TRBD1 (5 bases). Trimming removed 1 base at V and 1 base at J, with 26 bases between. This CDR3 has 21 amino acids. Per the germline V gene, CDR1 is SSHAT and CDR2 is FNYEAQ (reference sequence). This CDR3 reads CASSLDSRDLVGRNSNQPQHF. As DNA, the CDR3 is TGTGCCAGCAGCTTAGATTCCCGGGACCTCGTAGGAAGGAACAGCAATCAGCCCCAGCATTTT.

J is TRBJ2-3 and V is TRBV19; 10 nucleotides match TRBD1. The CDR3 runs to 14 residues. Germline loops: CDR1 LNHDA, CDR2 SQIVND (reference sequence). J gave up 7 bases and V 5 bases, and 6 bases lay outside the gene matches. CDR3 coding DNA: TGTGCCAGTAGTGGGGGACAGGGGCCCAATACGCAGTATTTT. Translated: CASSGGQGPNTQYF. The full variable domain, in which reference TRBV19 and TRBJ2-3 provide the parts outside the CDR3, is DGGITQSPKYLFRKEGQNVTLSCEQNLNHDAMYWYRQDPGQGLRLIYYSQIVNDFQKGDIAEGYSVSREKKESFPLTVTSAQKNPTAFYLCASSGGQGPNTQYFGPGTRLTVL.

The genes are TRBV5-6 and TRBJ1-4, with TRBD1 matching over 11 bases. This CDR3 has 16 amino acids. The V and J ends lost 4 bases and 6 bases, in that order; junction bases with no gene match: 8. Looked up from germline, CDR1 is SGHDT and CDR2 is YYEEEE. The CDR3 here is CASSPWTGGEYEKLFF. In DNA, the CDR3 is TGTGCCAGCAGCCCCTGGACAGGGGGCGAGTATGAAAAACTGTTTTTT. Looking up the rest from reference TRBV5-6 and TRBJ1-4 gives the full variable domain: DAGVTQSPTHLIKTRGQQVTLRCSPKSGHDTVSWYQQALGQGPQFIFQYYEEEERQRGNFPDRFSGHQFPNYSSELNVNALLLGDSALYLCASSPWTGGEYEKLFFGSGTQLSVL.

The chain couples TRBV10-2 to TRBJ1-5; possible D gene TRBD1, 6 bases. The germline gives CDR1 WSHSY, CDR2 SAAADI. V gave up 5 bases and J gave up 5 bases, with 22 bases separating them. The CDR3 covers 17 residues. The CDR3 is CASSRSQGRTYHQPQHF. The CDR3 bases are TGCGCCAGCAGTAGGTCACAGGGACGGACGTATCATCAGCCCCAGCATTTT.

J is TRBJ1-5 and V is TRBV19, with D perhaps matching TRBD1 (5 bases). V lost 3 bases, J lost 1 base, and 7 bases lay in between. The CDR3 is made up of 14 amino acids. In germline, CDR1 is LNHDA, CDR2 SQIVND (reference sequence). Here the CDR3 DNA reads TGTGCCAGTAGTATTCGGGACAGCAATCAGCCCCAGCATTTT. Encoded protein: CASSIRDSNQPQHF.

The rearrangement links TRBV30 to TRBJ1-2; tentative D call: TRBD1 (5 bases). The CDR3 is 13 amino acids. Germline CDR1 is GTSNPN and CDR2 is SVGIG (reference sequence). Trimming removed 6 bases at V and 0 bases at J, with 11 bases between. This chain's CDR3 is CACREGANYGYTF. In nucleotides, the CDR3 is TGTGCCTGCAGGGAGGGAGCTAACTATGGCTACACCTTC.

The V call is TRBV30, the J call TRBJ1-2; 10 bases line up with TRBD1. The V and J ends lost 0 bases and 11 bases, in that order; junction bases with no gene match: 6. Germline CDR1 reads GTSNPN; CDR2 reads SVGIG (reference sequence). The CDR3 is made up of 13 amino acids. This CDR3 reads CAWSVRRTGGYTF. DNA of the CDR3: TGTGCCTGGAGTGTACGTCGGACAGGGGGATACACCTTC.

V is TRBV5-4 and J is TRBJ1-2, with D possibly being TRBD1 (5 bases). Deletions cut 1 base from V and 8 bases from J, with 15 bases between. The CDR3 sequence is 14 residues long. Germline loops: CDR1 SGHNT, CDR2 YYREEE (reference sequence). CDR3 coding DNA: TGTGCCAGCAGCTTGTCATACCAGAGGGGCGGCTACACCTTC. Residues: CASSLSYQRGGYTF.

The CDR3 region is CASSLGQLYEQYF. As DNA, the CDR3 is TGTGCCAGCAGTCTCGGACAGCTTTACGAGCAGTACTTC. This chain links TRBV28 with TRBJ2-7, with a possible D match to TRBD1 (6 bases). Trimming took off 5 bases at V and 4 bases at J, with 12 bases between the two ends. Germline V CDR1 and CDR2: MDHEN, SYDVKM. This CDR3 region has 13 residues.

The J gene is TRBJ2-1, the V gene TRBV6-5; possible D gene TRBD2, 7 bases. V was clipped by 2 bases and J by 9 bases, with 11 bases between them. The germline V gene has CDR1 MNHEY and CDR2 SVGAGI. This CDR3 is built from 13 residues. CDR3 in DNA: TGTGCCAGCAGTTACCCCGGGGGGCGTGAGCAGTTCTTC. It is translated as CASSYPGGREQFF.

About this clone itself: Within the sample, other DNA sequences also encode this same CDR3. The rearrangement uses TRBV19 and TRBJ1-2; D possibly corresponds to TRBD1 (5 bases). With 9 bases removed from V and 4 bases from J, the gap between germline ends came to 12 bases. The CDR3 is 12 residues long. From germline, CDR1 is LNHDA and CDR2 SQIVND (reference sequence). The CDR3 sequence is CASTGTSYGYTF. The CDR3 nucleotides are TGTGCCAGCACCGGGACCAGCTATGGCTACACCTTC.

This clone turned up a few times. The chain employs TRBV27 and TRBJ2-7; D is unclear. The germline V and J ends were trimmed by 5 bases and 2 bases, with 10 bases remaining between them. CDR1 MNHEY and CDR2 SMNVEV come from the germline V gene (reference sequence). The length of the CDR3 is 13 residues. The CDR3 region is CASSKGVTYEQYF. As DNA, the CDR3 is TGTGCCAGCAGTAAGGGCGTTACCTACGAGCAGTACTTC.

The chain employs TRBV7-9 and TRBJ1-1; D is possibly TRBD1 (5 bases). V lost 3 bases and J 4 bases, leaving 15 bases between the germline ends. CDR3 length: 15 residues. The germline V gene has CDR1 SEHNR and CDR2 FQNEAQ (reference sequence). CDR3 sequence reads: CASSFFLGTPTEAFF. The CDR3, as DNA: TGTGCCAGCAGCTTTTTTCTAGGGACTCCCACTGAAGCTTTCTTT.

The sample holds a few counts of this clone. The gene calls are TRBV4-2 and TRBJ1-6; D is unresolved. Trimming took off 0 bases at V and 7 bases at J, with 7 bases between the two ends. The germline CDR1 and CDR2 sequences are LGHNA and YNFKEQ. CDR3 length: 14 amino acids. CDR3 sequence: CASSQDSPNSPLHF. The DNA of the CDR3 is TGTGCCAGCAGCCAAGACTCCCCGAATTCACCCCTCCACTTT.

This clone has a handful of counts. This rearrangement joins TRBV10-3 to TRBJ2-7; the D is unclear. This CDR3 is built from 10 residues. Germline V gene sequence: CDR1 ENHRY, CDR2 SYGVKD. Trimming stripped 8 bases from V and 6 bases from J, with 8 bases between. The CDR3 nucleotides are TGTGCCATCGGAAGGGTCGAGCAGTACTTC. The encoded protein is CAIGRVEQYF.

Points on this clone: The DNA is left out, because the CDR3 cannot be placed on it with certainty; the CDR3 is given as TCRdb lists it. The chain joins TRBV6-5 to TRBJ2-1; TRBD2, the table's D call, lacks a check against the DNA. Both ends counted, the CDR3 spans 14 residues. Germline V gives CDR1 MNHEY, CDR2 SVGAGI. CDR3 region: CASSSSTSPNEQFF.

Concerning this clone itself: The CDR3 carries no conserved terminal phenylalanine or tryptophan, so it likely arises from a read error. No DNA is shown, since the ends of the CDR3 on it are uncertain; the CDR3 is the one TCRdb lists. This sequence joins TRBV6-6 and TRBJ1-6. 13 amino acids form the CDR3, both terminal residues included. Germline CDR1 and CDR2: MNHNY and SVGAGI (reference sequence). This CDR3 is CASSYGNNSPRHV.

The V gene is TRBV9, the J gene TRBJ2-1, with TRBD1 matching 9 bases. V trimming: 3 bases; J trimming: 4 bases; junction bases outside the gene matches: 2. The CDR3 covers 14 residues. Germline assignment: CDR1 SGDLS and CDR2 YYNGEE. CDR3 in DNA: TGTGCCAGCAGCGCCGGGACAGGGTACAATGAGCAGTTCTTC. It encodes CASSAGTGYNEQFF.

This chain connects TRBV19 to TRBJ1-3, with 9 bases identical to TRBD1. V dropped 6 bases and J dropped 2; count of bases not matched to a gene: 5. Germline-derived CDR1 and CDR2 are LNHDA and SQIVND (reference sequence). There are 15 residues in the CDR3. The CDR3 sequence is CASRGTGTTGNTIYF. Written as DNA, the CDR3 is TGTGCCAGTAGGGGGACAGGGACGACTGGAAACACCATATATTTT.

The gene calls are TRBV30 and TRBJ1-1; D might be TRBD1 (6 bases). CDR1 and CDR2 (germline): GTSNPN, SVGIG (reference sequence). Trimming took off 1 base at V and 0 bases at J, with 6 bases between the two ends. This CDR3 region has 13 residues. CDR3 bases: TGTGCCTGGAGTGACAGGGTGAACACTGAAGCTTTCTTT. Translating gives CAWSDRVNTEAFF.

The J gene is TRBJ1-6, the V gene TRBV9; possibly TRBD1 for D (5 bases). V gave up 1 base and J gave up 6 bases, with 17 bases separating them. The CDR3 covers 17 residues. Germline assignment: CDR1 SGDLS and CDR2 YYNGEE. The DNA of the CDR3 is TGTGCCAGCAGCGTATCCTCCGCCGGGGGACTTAATTCACCCCTCCACTTT. This codes for CASSVSSAGGLNSPLHF.

This clone was picked up a small number of times. The chain recombines TRBV2 with TRBJ1-2, with 8 bases identical to TRBD1. Trimming at V came to 7 bases and at J to 7 bases, leaving 17 bases not matched to a gene. The CDR3 sequence is 16 residues long. Germline assignment: CDR1 SNHLY and CDR2 FYNNEI. CDR3 in amino acids: CASMTPSGGEEGGYTF. The CDR3 bases are TGTGCCAGCATGACCCCGTCAGGGGGCGAGGAAGGTGGCTACACCTTC.

The chain is built from TRBV15 and TRBJ2-3, with TRBD2 identical over 10 bases. The length of the CDR3 is 15 residues. Germline V gene sequence: CDR1 LNHNV, CDR2 YYDKDF (reference sequence). V gave up 0 bases and J gave up 9 bases; unmatched junction bases: 6. The CDR3 DNA is TGTGCCACCAGCAGAGAGGCTAGCGGGGGCCTAACGCAGTATTTT. This gives the protein CATSREASGGLTQYF.

The chain uses TRBV15 and TRBJ1-5; the D gene is possibly TRBD1 (5 bases). V dropped 0 bases and J dropped 3 bases, with 9 bases sitting between them. Looked up from germline, CDR1 is LNHNV and CDR2 is YYDKDF (reference sequence). The CDR3 is 15 residues long. As DNA, the CDR3 is TGTGCCACCAGCAGAGATAAGGGGAACAATCAGCCCCAGCATTTT. Protein: CATSRDKGNNQPQHF. The variable domain in full, with the rest retrieved from reference TRBV15 and TRBJ1-5, is DAMVIQNPRYQVTQFGKPVTLSCSQTLNHNVMYWYQQKSSQAPKLLFHYYDKDFNNEADTPDNFQSRRPNTSFCFLDIRSPGLGDTAMYLCATSRDKGNNQPQHFGDGTRLSIL.